This is a list of T cell receptor beta chains from one sample in a study of T cells in tumors after PD-1 blockade. Assay: immunoSEQ multiplex PCR; the TCRdb copy retains only in-frame clones and omits some. The sample consists of approximately 45,000 clones, under 85% of them appearing once. The sequences come from PBMCs, collected before anti-PD-1 therapy. Receptor source: a human donor with advanced basal cell or squamous cell carcinoma (not recorded which). CDR3s include the opening cysteine and the closing phenylalanine or tryptophan. Fields, in order: V gene, D gene, clone size, J gene, CDR3 protein, CDR3 DNA. A D gene is named only where the DNA matches it firmly. A row's size may be missing; if present it is once, few, many or a size class.

v_gene: TRBV5-4
d_gene: -
abundance: -
j_gene: TRBJ1-4
CDR3aa: CASSLGQEKLFF
CDR3nt: TGTGCCAGCAGCTTGGGACAGGAAAAACTGTTTTTT

v_gene: TRBV5-1
d_gene: -
abundance: few
j_gene: TRBJ1-4
CDR3aa: CASSPEPATNEKLFF
CDR3nt: TGCGCCAGCAGCCCTGAGCCAGCAACTAATGAAAAACTGTTTTTT

v_gene: TRBV28
d_gene: -
abundance: -
j_gene: TRBJ2-6
CDR3aa: CASRLLSPGGANVLTF
CDR3nt: TGTGCCAGCAGACTCTTATCCCCTGGCGGGGCCAACGTCCTGACTTTC

v_gene: TRBV2
d_gene: -
abundance: -
j_gene: TRBJ2-7
CDR3aa: CASSAPSGLRPYEQYF
CDR3nt: TGTGCCAGCAGTGCCCCCAGCGGGCTAAGGCCCTACGAGCAGTACTTC

v_gene: TRBV7-9
d_gene: TRBD1
abundance: -
j_gene: TRBJ2-7
CDR3aa: CASSQGSDRVFDEQYF
CDR3nt: TGTGCCAGCAGCCAAGGCTCGGACAGGGTGTTCGACGAGCAGTACTTC

v_gene: TRBV2
d_gene: -
abundance: -
j_gene: TRBJ1-5
CDR3aa: CASSDGEGQPQHF
CDR3nt: TGTGCCAGCAGTGATGGGGAAGGTCAGCCCCAGCATTTT

v_gene: TRBV28
d_gene: TRBD1
abundance: -
j_gene: TRBJ1-4
CDR3aa: CASQGASNEKLFF
CDR3nt: TGTGCCAGTCAGGGGGCTTCTAATGAAAAACTGTTTTTT

v_gene: TRBV19
d_gene: TRBD1
abundance: -
j_gene: TRBJ1-5
CDR3aa: CASLRGLGQPQHF
CDR3nt: TGTGCCAGCCTCAGGGGGCTCGGTCAGCCCCAGCATTTT

v_gene: TRBV24-1
d_gene: -
abundance: -
j_gene: TRBJ1-3
CDR3aa: CATSDPIAGNTIYF
CDR3nt: TGTGCCACCAGTGACCCTATTGCTGGAAACACCATATATTTT

v_gene: TRBV5-1
d_gene: -
abundance: once
j_gene: TRBJ2-2
CDR3aa: CASSLGTDHTGELFF
CDR3nt: TGCGCCAGCAGTTTAGGGACGGATCACACCGGGGAGCTGTTTTTT

v_gene: TRBV5-6
d_gene: -
abundance: few
j_gene: TRBJ2-1
CDR3aa: CASSFSVFSDDPYNEQFF
CDR3nt: TGTGCCAGCAGCTTCTCCGTTTTTAGCGATGACCCCTACAATGAGCAGTTCTTC

v_gene: TRBV7-8
d_gene: TRBD1
abundance: few
j_gene: TRBJ1-3
CDR3aa: CASSQGASFGNTIYF
CDR3nt: TGTGCCAGCAGCCAGGGGGCTTCTTTTGGAAACACCATATATTTT

v_gene: TRBV4-1
d_gene: TRBD1
abundance: -
j_gene: TRBJ1-4
CDR3aa: CASSPRQGANEKLFF
CDR3nt: TGCGCCAGCAGCCCCCGACAGGGAGCTAATGAAAAACTGTTTTTT

v_gene: TRBV18
d_gene: -
abundance: -
j_gene: TRBJ2-1
CDR3aa: CASSPTGQGSDEQFF
CDR3nt: TGTGCCAGCTCACCGACGGGACAAGGATCTGATGAGCAGTTCTTC

v_gene: TRBV6-5
d_gene: TRBD2
abundance: -
j_gene: TRBJ2-1
CDR3aa: CASKGLASYNEQFF
CDR3nt: TGTGCCAGCAAGGGACTAGCCTCCTACAATGAGCAGTTCTTC

v_gene: TRBV18
d_gene: -
abundance: -
j_gene: TRBJ1-2
CDR3aa: CASSPTRDGAISYTF
CDR3nt: TGTGCCAGCTCACCGACCCGGGACGGAGCTATTAGCTACACCTTC

v_gene: TRBV11-3
d_gene: -
abundance: -
j_gene: TRBJ2-1
CDR3aa: CASSQAEKDYNEQFF
CDR3nt: TGTGCCAGCAGCCAAGCGGAAAAAGACTACAATGAGCAGTTCTTC

v_gene: TRBV18
d_gene: TRBD2
abundance: -
j_gene: TRBJ2-1
CDR3aa: CASETSGGYNEQFF
CDR3nt: TGTGCCAGCGAAACTAGCGGGGGGTACAATGAGCAGTTCTTC

v_gene: TRBV15
d_gene: TRBD2
abundance: -
j_gene: TRBJ2-5
CDR3aa: CATSRDGTSDAETQYF
CDR3nt: TGTGCCACCAGCAGAGATGGGACTAGCGATGCGGAGACCCAGTACTTC

v_gene: TRBV11-3
d_gene: -
abundance: -
j_gene: TRBJ1-1
CDR3aa: CASSFVSGRGTEAFF
CDR3nt: TGTGCCAGCAGCTTTGTCTCAGGGCGTGGTACTGAAGCTTTCTTT

v_gene: TRBV3-1/TRBV3-2
d_gene: -
abundance: few
j_gene: TRBJ2-2
CDR3aa: CASKGGSPGELFF
CDR3nt: TGTGCCAGCAAGGGGGGTTCTCCCGGGGAGCTGTTTTTT

v_gene: TRBV5-6
d_gene: -
abundance: once
j_gene: TRBJ1-6
CDR3aa: CASSLVGVNSPLHF
CDR3nt: TGTGCCAGCAGCTTGGTGGGGGTTAATTCACCCCTCCACTTT

v_gene: TRBV6-2/TRBV6-3
d_gene: -
abundance: -
j_gene: TRBJ1-1
CDR3aa: CASSLTGLGAFF
CDR3nt: TGTGCCAGCAGCCTCACAGGCCTTGGGGCTTTCTTT

v_gene: TRBV5-6
d_gene: -
abundance: once
j_gene: TRBJ1-2
CDR3aa: CASSSVANYGYTF
CDR3nt: TGTGCCAGCAGCTCGGTCGCCAACTATGGCTACACCTTC

v_gene: TRBV2
d_gene: -
abundance: -
j_gene: TRBJ2-2
CDR3aa: CASSQLLGVGTGELFF
CDR3nt: TGTGCCAGCAGCCAACTTTTGGGAGTCGGTACCGGGGAGCTGTTTTTT

v_gene: TRBV5-1
d_gene: -
abundance: -
j_gene: TRBJ1-1
CDR3aa: CASSLELKNTEAFF
CDR3nt: TGCGCCAGCAGCTTGGAACTGAAGAACACTGAAGCTTTCTTT

v_gene: TRBV11-3
d_gene: -
abundance: -
j_gene: TRBJ1-1
CDR3aa: CASRAVTENTEAFF
CDR3nt: TGTGCCAGCAGGGCGGTCACGGAGAACACTGAAGCTTTCTTT

v_gene: TRBV10-3
d_gene: TRBD2
abundance: -
j_gene: TRBJ2-3
CDR3aa: CAISPSSGGAGDTQYF
CDR3nt: TGTGCCATCAGCCCGAGTAGCGGGGGGGCCGGAGATACGCAGTATTTT

v_gene: TRBV3-1/TRBV3-2
d_gene: -
abundance: -
j_gene: TRBJ2-5
CDR3aa: CASSLNQETQYF
CDR3nt: TGTGCCAGCAGCCTCAACCAAGAGACCCAGTACTTC

v_gene: TRBV6-6
d_gene: -
abundance: once
j_gene: TRBJ2-3
CDR3aa: CASSYSWSSVVDTQYF
CDR3nt: TGTGCCAGCAGTTACTCGTGGTCTAGCGTCGTAGATACGCAGTATTTT

v_gene: TRBV6-5
d_gene: TRBD1
abundance: -
j_gene: TRBJ2-5
CDR3aa: CASSSGTGFGETQYF
CDR3nt: TGTGCCAGCAGTTCCGGGACAGGGTTCGGAGAGACCCAGTACTTC

v_gene: TRBV9
d_gene: TRBD2
abundance: -
j_gene: TRBJ2-3
CDR3aa: CASSVGGGLAGTDTQYF
CDR3nt: TGTGCCAGCAGCGTAGGGGGGGGACTAGCTGGGACAGATACGCAGTATTTT

v_gene: TRBV5-1
d_gene: TRBD1
abundance: -
j_gene: TRBJ2-2
CDR3aa: CASRKSLIGQGAREGTGELFF
CDR3nt: TGCGCCAGCAGAAAAAGTCTCATAGGGCAGGGGGCTCGAGAGGGCACCGGGGAGCTGTTTTTT

v_gene: TRBV4-2
d_gene: -
abundance: medium-sized
j_gene: TRBJ1-4
CDR3aa: CASSQGGDLREKLFF
CDR3nt: TGTGCCAGCAGCCAAGGGGGGGACTTACGGGAAAAACTGTTTTTT

v_gene: TRBV6-1
d_gene: TRBD2
abundance: -
j_gene: TRBJ2-3
CDR3aa: CASSEAGRAGGYTDTQYF
CDR3nt: TGTGCCAGCAGTGAAGCGGGAAGGGCGGGAGGGTACACAGATACGCAGTATTTT

v_gene: TRBV7-2
d_gene: -
abundance: -
j_gene: TRBJ2-6
CDR3aa: CASSPQVGGSGANVLTF
CDR3nt: TGTGCCAGCAGCCCCCAGGTGGGTGGCTCTGGGGCCAACGTCCTGACTTTC

v_gene: TRBV2
d_gene: -
abundance: -
j_gene: TRBJ2-1
CDR3aa: CASGQSPEQFF
CDR3nt: TGTGCCAGCGGTCAGAGCCCTGAGCAGTTCTTC

v_gene: TRBV7-9
d_gene: TRBD2
abundance: -
j_gene: TRBJ2-3
CDR3aa: CASVAGHWTDTQYF
CDR3nt: TGTGCCAGCGTAGCGGGACACTGGACAGATACGCAGTATTTT